The following is a T cell receptor (beta chain) sequence with its context. Its antigen is unknown. The data are from a study of graft-versus-host responses after intestinal transplantation. Study summary: Multivisceral, liver-intestinal, or isolated intestinal grafts were transplanted into recipients. Every transplant recipient was induced with anti-thymocyte globulin, then maintained on tacrolimus and steroids for 2 to 3 years. Study-wide findings and caveats: Among recipient marrow samples, GvH clones were found; some appeared first in ileum or blood.

Here immunoSEQ multiplex PCR was the method, and the copy in TCRdb shows in-frame clones only, minus some. The sample consists of some 140,000 clones, approximately 92% of them appearing once. Trimming took off 1 base at V and 2 bases at J, with 12 bases between the two ends. Germline V CDR1 and CDR2: SGHRS, YFSETQ. The CDR3 spans 15 residues. The gene calls are TRBV5-1 and TRBJ1-1; no firm D call. This sequence was found in a human donor who received an intestinal transplant. Here the sequenced sample was unstimulated CD4+ T cells sorted from spleen or lymph node cells, taken before intestinal transplant. Here the CDR3 reads CASSLSGAANTEAFF. The CDR3 DNA sequence: TGCGCCAGCAGCTTGAGTGGTGCAGCTAACACTGAAGCTTTCTTT. Based on the CDR3 plus reference TRBV5-1 and TRBJ1-1, the full variable domain is KAGVTQTPRYLIKTRGQQVTLSCSPISGHRSVSWYQQTPGQGLQFLFEYFSETQRNKGNFPGRFSGRQFSNSRSEMNVSTLELGDSALYLCASSLSGAANTEAFFGQGTRLTVV.